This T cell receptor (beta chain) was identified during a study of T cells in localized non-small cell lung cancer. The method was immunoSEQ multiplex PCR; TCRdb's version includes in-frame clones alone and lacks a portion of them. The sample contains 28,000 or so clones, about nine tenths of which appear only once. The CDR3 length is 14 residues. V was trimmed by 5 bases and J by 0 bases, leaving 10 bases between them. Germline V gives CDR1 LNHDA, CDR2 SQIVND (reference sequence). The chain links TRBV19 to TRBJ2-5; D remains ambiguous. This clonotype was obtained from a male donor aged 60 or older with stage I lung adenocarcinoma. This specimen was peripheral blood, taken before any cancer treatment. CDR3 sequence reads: CASSSTHHQETQYF. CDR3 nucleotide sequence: TGTGCCAGTAGTTCCACGCATCACCAAGAGACCCAGTACTTC.